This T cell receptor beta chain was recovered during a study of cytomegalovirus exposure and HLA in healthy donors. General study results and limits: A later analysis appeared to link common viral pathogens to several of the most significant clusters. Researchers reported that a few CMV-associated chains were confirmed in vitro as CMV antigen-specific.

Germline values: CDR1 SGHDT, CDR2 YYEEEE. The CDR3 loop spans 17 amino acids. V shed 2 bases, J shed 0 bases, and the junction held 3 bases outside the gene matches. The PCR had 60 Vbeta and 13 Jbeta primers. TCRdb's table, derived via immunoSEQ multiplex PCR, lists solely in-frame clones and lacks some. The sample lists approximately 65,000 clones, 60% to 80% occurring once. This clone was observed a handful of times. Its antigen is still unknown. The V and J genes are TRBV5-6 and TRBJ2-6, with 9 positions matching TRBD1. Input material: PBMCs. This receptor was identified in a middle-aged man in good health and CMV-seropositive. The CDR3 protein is CASSLGTGISGANVLTF. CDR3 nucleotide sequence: TGTGCCAGCAGCTTAGGGACAGGGATCTCTGGGGCCAACGTCCTGACTTTC.